Listed below are T cell receptor beta chains from one sample, sequenced in a study of cytomegalovirus exposure and HLA in healthy donors. TCRdb's copy holds only in-frame clones and misses some; the assay was immunoSEQ multiplex PCR. The sample includes 110,000 to 150,000 clones, approximately 70% of them seen just once. Sequencing was done on a sample of PBMCs. The receptors stem from a woman younger than 45 in good health and CMV-seronegative. Both conserved end residues are part of each CDR3. A D gene is named only where the DNA matches it firmly. Rows may omit the clone size; those that give it use once, few, many or a size class.

J: TRBJ2-3
D: .
V: TRBV11-2
size: .
DNA: TGTGCCAGCAGCCCGCCGGGGGTCCCAGATACGCAGTATTTT
CDR3: CASSPPGVPDTQYF

J: TRBJ2-3
D: TRBD2
V: TRBV2
size: .
DNA: TGTGCCAGCAGTGAAGGGACTAGCGCAGATACGCAGTATTTT
CDR3: CASSEGTSADTQYF

J: TRBJ1-1
D: .
V: TRBV5-1
size: .
DNA: TGCGCCAGCAGCTTGGCCAGGGGCGCCACTGAAGCTTTCTTT
CDR3: CASSLARGATEAFF

J: TRBJ1-2
D: TRBD1
V: TRBV18
size: .
DNA: TGTGCCAGCTCACCTAGGTTCCCGGGACAGGGAGAAGAGGGCTACACCTTC
CDR3: CASSPRFPGQGEEGYTF

J: TRBJ2-7
D: .
V: TRBV27
size: .
DNA: TGTGCCAGCAGTCGGACAGACTCCTACGAGCAGTACTTC
CDR3: CASSRTDSYEQYF

J: TRBJ1-1
D: TRBD1
V: TRBV5-6
size: few
DNA: TGTGCCAGCAGCTGGGGGACAGGGAAAGCTTTCTTT
CDR3: CASSWGTGKAFF

J: TRBJ2-1
D: .
V: TRBV28
size: .
DNA: TGTGCCAGCAGTCCGTTCGATGAGCAGTTCTTC
CDR3: CASSPFDEQFF

J: TRBJ1-2
D: TRBD1
V: TRBV6-1
size: .
DNA: TGTGCCCTGAGGACAGGGGGGGACTATGGCTACACCTTC
CDR3: CALRTGGDYGYTF

J: TRBJ2-3
D: .
V: TRBV9
size: once
DNA: TGTGCCAGCAGCGTTCAGGGTGCAGATACGCAGTATTTT
CDR3: CASSVQGADTQYF

J: TRBJ2-3
D: TRBD2
V: TRBV30
size: .
DNA: TGTGCCTGGAGTGGACTAGCGGGGGGGGGAGATACGCAGTATTTT
CDR3: CAWSGLAGGGDTQYF

J: TRBJ2-3
D: .
V: TRBV7-3
size: .
DNA: TGTGCCAGCAGCCCGAATTTGTTCGCGGGGGATACGCAGTATTTT
CDR3: CASSPNLFAGDTQYF

J: TRBJ1-1
D: .
V: TRBV12-5
size: .
DNA: TGTGCTAGCGCGTTTTCACGGGACACTGAAGCTTTCTTT
CDR3: CASAFSRDTEAFF

J: TRBJ1-1
D: .
V: TRBV29-1
size: few
DNA: TGCAGCGTTGAAGGGGTAGGAGGGAAGGACACTGAAGCTTTCTTT
CDR3: CSVEGVGGKDTEAFF

J: TRBJ1-2
D: TRBD1
V: TRBV28
size: .
DNA: TGTGCCGCCGGAGACAGGGGATATGGCTACACCTTC
CDR3: CAAGDRGYGYTF

J: TRBJ1-1
D: .
V: TRBV4-1
size: .
DNA: TGCGCCAGCAGCCAAGCCACGGACAGCAAAGCTTTCTTT
CDR3: CASSQATDSKAFF

J: TRBJ2-5
D: TRBD2
V: TRBV19
size: few
DNA: TGTGCCAGTAGTATCGGGGGGTACCAAGAGACCCAGTACTTC
CDR3: CASSIGGYQETQYF

J: TRBJ1-1
D: TRBD1
V: TRBV6-5
size: .
DNA: TGTGCCAGCAGGATCCGGGACAGCCCTGAAGCTTTCTTT
CDR3: CASRIRDSPEAFF

J: TRBJ2-1
D: .
V: TRBV9
size: .
DNA: TGTGCCAGCAGCGTAGAGGGGCGGTCCTCCTACAATGAGCAGTTCTTC
CDR3: CASSVEGRSSYNEQFF

J: TRBJ1-1
D: TRBD1
V: TRBV7-3
size: .
DNA: TGTGCCGGCAGCGGACAGGGGGCGGTCACTGAAGCTTTCTTT
CDR3: CAGSGQGAVTEAFF

J: TRBJ1-5
D: .
V: TRBV6-6
size: .
DNA: TGTGCCAGCAAATCTGATCAGCCCCAGCATTTT
CDR3: CASKSDQPQHF

J: TRBJ2-5
D: TRBD2
V: TRBV30
size: .
DNA: TGTGCCTGGAGTGTACTAGCGGCCACTCAAGAGACCCAGTACTTC
CDR3: CAWSVLAATQETQYF

J: TRBJ2-1
D: .
V: TRBV4-2
size: .
DNA: TGTGCCAGCAGCCAAGGGGAGACTAGGGACAATGAGCAGTTCTTC
CDR3: CASSQGETRDNEQFF

J: TRBJ2-2
D: .
V: TRBV11-2
size: .
DNA: TGTGCCAGCAGCCTAGAGAGGGCGAACACCGGGGAGCTGTTTTTT
CDR3: CASSLERANTGELFF

J: TRBJ1-3
D: TRBD1
V: TRBV2
size: .
DNA: TGTGCCAGCAGCGGACAGGGGGCAGACACCATATATTTT
CDR3: CASSGQGADTIYF

J: TRBJ2-5
D: .
V: TRBV7-2
size: .
DNA: TGTGCCAGCAGCTTAGCTCTTCACCAAGAGACCCAGTACTTC
CDR3: CASSLALHQETQYF

J: TRBJ2-5
D: .
V: TRBV30
size: .
DNA: TGTGCCTGGAGTGTAAGCCTAGCGAAGACCCAGTACTTC
CDR3: CAWSVSLAKTQYF

J: TRBJ2-3
D: TRBD2
V: TRBV2
size: once
DNA: TGTGCCAGCAGGGCGCGACTAGCCGTTAGCACAGATACGCAGTATTTT
CDR3: CASRARLAVSTDTQYF

J: TRBJ2-5
D: .
V: TRBV19
size: .
DNA: TGTGCCAGTAGTGCCCGTGGGGGGGCACAAGAGACCCAGTACTTC
CDR3: CASSARGGAQETQYF

J: TRBJ2-1
D: TRBD2
V: TRBV11-2
size: .
DNA: TGTGCCAGCAGCTTAACGAGCGGGGTTTACAATGAGCAGTTCTTC
CDR3: CASSLTSGVYNEQFF

J: TRBJ1-5
D: TRBD1
V: TRBV29-1
size: .
DNA: TGCAGCTTCGGGGACAGGGGAGGACCCCAGCATTTT
CDR3: CSFGDRGGPQHF

J: TRBJ2-3
D: TRBD2
V: TRBV6-4
size: .
DNA: TGTGCCACCCCGGGACTAGCGGGGGGGATCACAGATACGCAGTATTTT
CDR3: CATPGLAGGITDTQYF

J: TRBJ2-1
D: TRBD1
V: TRBV2
size: .
DNA: TGTGCCAGCAGGATGGGACAGAACAATGAGCAGTTCTTC
CDR3: CASRMGQNNEQFF

J: TRBJ2-1
D: TRBD2
V: TRBV6-1
size: .
DNA: TGTGCCAGCACCGTGACTAGCGGGGGGGGGAATGAGCAGTTCTTC
CDR3: CASTVTSGGGNEQFF

J: TRBJ2-4
D: .
V: TRBV5-1
size: .
DNA: TGCGCCAGCAGTACAGGTCCGCTAGCCAAAAACATTCAGTACTTC
CDR3: CASSTGPLAKNIQYF

J: TRBJ2-5
D: .
V: TRBV9
size: .
DNA: TGTGCCAGCAGCAGTCTAGCGACTCAAGAGACCCAGTACTTC
CDR3: CASSSLATQETQYF

J: TRBJ1-3
D: .
V: TRBV28
size: .
DNA: TGTGCCAGCTGTAGGGGATACTCTGGAAACACCATATATTTT
CDR3: CASCRGYSGNTIYF

J: TRBJ2-5
D: TRBD2
V: TRBV9
size: .
DNA: TGTGCCAGCAGCCCGGGGGGGGGCGTGGAGACCCAGTACTTC
CDR3: CASSPGGGVETQYF

J: TRBJ2-1
D: .
V: TRBV7-9
size: .
DNA: TGTGCCAGCAGCCCCGCAGGTTTGGACAATGAGCAGTTCTTC
CDR3: CASSPAGLDNEQFF

J: TRBJ1-5
D: .
V: TRBV6-6
size: .
DNA: TGTGCCAGCAGTTACGGGGGACCGGGATCCAGGGGGCCCCAGCATTTT
CDR3: CASSYGGPGSRGPQHF

J: TRBJ2-5
D: .
V: TRBV19
size: .
DNA: TGTGCCAGTAGCCCGATCATTGGGGATCGGGGTCAAGAGACCCAGTACTTC
CDR3: CASSPIIGDRGQETQYF

J: TRBJ1-1
D: TRBD1
V: TRBV5-1
size: .
DNA: TGCGCCAGCAGCCCAACAGGGGTTGCAGCTAGCACTGAAGCTTTCTTT
CDR3: CASSPTGVAASTEAFF

J: TRBJ2-1
D: .
V: TRBV5-1
size: .
DNA: TGCGCCAGCAGCTTGGGAGAGTACAATGAGCAGTTCTTC
CDR3: CASSLGEYNEQFF

J: TRBJ2-7
D: TRBD1
V: TRBV28
size: once
DNA: TGTGCCAGCACCGCCCGGGACAGTCTCTACGAGCAGTACTTC
CDR3: CASTARDSLYEQYF